This TCR beta chain originates from a study of blood T cells in healthy people across ages. This clonotype turned up a few times. CDR3 length equals 14 residues. The germline gives CDR1 SGDLS, CDR2 YYNGEE. The ends lost 0 bases at V and 4 bases at J; junction bases unmatched: 3. Primed by a sample-barcoded 5' primer and a J-beta primer mix, a second PCR proceeded for about 6 to 12 cycles. MiXCR, run by TCRdb on the 5' RACE reads, gives a single entry per CDR3 protein. This repertoire shows about 1.8 million distinct CDR3 sequences, around 50% found once; its top ten account for approximately 2.1%. Sequencing was carried out using blood. The receptor's source is a woman aged 40-49 years in good health. The rearrangement links TRBV9 to TRBJ2-5; 7 bases match TRBD2. CDR3 sequence: CASSVEPGGETQYF. DNA for the CDR3: TGTGCCAGCAGCGTAGAGCCGGGGGGAGAGACCCAGTACTTC.